The 23 T cell receptor beta chains below come from one sample, sequenced in a study of OX40 agonist ivuxolimab in advanced cancers. The data were produced by immunoSEQ multiplex PCR, yet TCRdb's version contains in-frame clones alone and is incomplete. The profile covers 55,000 to 85,000 clones, with about four fifths appearing a single time and about 1.2% taken by the ten largest. The source material was CD4+ or CD8+ T cells sorted from blood, sampled in a trial of the OX40 agonist ivuxolimab. These receptor sequences come from an adult with an advanced solid tumor such as melanoma, head and neck, liver or kidney cancer.

This chain uses TRBV2 with TRBJ1-2; D is perhaps TRBD1 (5 bases). The V end lost 2 bases, the J end lost 8 bases, and 15 bases lay between the germline ends. Germline V CDR1 and CDR2: SNHLY, FYNNEI. The CDR3 consists of 14 residues. For the CDR3, the DNA is TGTGCCAGCAGTGAAACTCGGGGGAGGTCGGGCTACACCTTC. As protein: CASSETRGRSGYTF.

The sample holds a few counts of this clone. The chain is built from TRBV5-1 and TRBJ1-6; 7 bases map to TRBD1. The CDR3 extends over 14 amino acids. Unmatched junction bases numbered 4, after V lost 5 bases and J lost 5 bases. In germline, CDR1 is SGHRS, CDR2 YFSETQ. CDR3 amino acids: CASREGADNSPLHF. CDR3 in DNA: TGCGCCAGCAGGGAGGGGGCGGATAATTCACCCCTCCACTTT.

This clone has a handful of counts. The chain couples TRBV5-1 to TRBJ2-7, with 9 bases identical to TRBD1. The CDR3 length is 15 residues. Germline lookup yields CDR1 SGHRS and CDR2 YFSETQ. Germline trimming cut 3 bases from V and 5 bases from J; bases unmatched to any gene: 9. CDR3 sequence reads: CASSSGQGPSHEQYF. CDR3 sequence (DNA): TGCGCCAGCAGCTCGGGACAGGGCCCCTCACACGAGCAGTACTTC.

The rearrangement joins TRBV30 to TRBJ2-1; D is unclear. V dropped 0 bases and J dropped 7 bases, with 10 bases sitting between them. This CDR3 is built from 13 residues. Germline V gene lookup returns CDR1 GTSNPN and CDR2 SVGIG (reference sequence). CDR3 loop: CAWSVHSENEQFF. The CDR3 DNA reads as TGTGCCTGGAGTGTACACTCGGAGAATGAGCAGTTCTTC.

This clone has just one count. The chain links TRBV12-5 to TRBJ1-3, with D unclear. Between the trimmed V and J ends, which lost 4 bases and 0 bases, there was a span of 10 bases. From germline, CDR1 is LGHNT and CDR2 FRNRAP. The CDR3 consists of 15 residues. The chain's CDR3 is CASGSRISSGNTIYF. CDR3 DNA sequence: TGTGCTAGTGGTTCCCGCATAAGCTCTGGAAACACCATATATTTT.

This chain joins TRBV4-1 and TRBJ1-4, with 7 bases fitting TRBD1. V was pared by 0 bases and J by 4 bases, with 5 bases of the junction left unmatched. CDR1 and CDR2 (germline): MGHRA, YSYEKL. This CDR3 has 16 amino acids. The DNA for the CDR3 is TGCGCCAGCAGCCAAGATGGGGGACAGCTTAATGAAAAACTGTTTTTT. It encodes CASSQDGGQLNEKLFF.

The chain recombines TRBV4-2 with TRBJ2-7; D might be TRBD1 (5 bases). CDR1 and CDR2 from the germline V gene are LGHNA and YNFKEQ. The V end was cut by 4 bases, the J end by 5 bases, with 18 bases between. This CDR3 is built from 15 residues. The CDR3 nucleotides are TGTGCCAGCAGCCCCTTGGGGCTTTCTGAGGACGAGCAGTACTTC. Translating it yields CASSPLGLSEDEQYF.

DNA for the CDR3: TGTGCCAGCAGCTTAGGCTTAGATACGCAGTATTTT. Translating it yields CASSLGLDTQYF. The rearrangement links TRBV7-6 to TRBJ2-3; unclear D gene. V gave up 1 base and J gave up 5 bases, with 4 bases separating them. Germline CDR1 is SGHVS and CDR2 is FNYEAQ. The CDR3 sequence is 12 residues long.

This clone was detected a few times. The chain's CDR3 is CASSLFNQPQHF. The CDR3 DNA reads TGTGCCAGCAGCTTATTCAATCAGCCCCAGCATTTT. V gene TRBV7-2 combines with J gene TRBJ1-5; D not resolved. The V end lost 2 bases, the J end lost 3 bases, and 2 bases lay between the germline ends. This CDR3 comprises 12 residues. The V gene's germline CDR1 is SGHTA and CDR2 FQGNSA.

This sequence joins TRBV5-1 and TRBJ2-7; D unclear. Germline CDR1 reads SGHRS; CDR2 reads YFSETQ. V dropped 0 bases and J dropped 0 bases, with 16 bases sitting between them. The CDR3 loop spans 17 amino acids. CDR3 DNA sequence: TGCGCCAGCAGCTTGGGGTCGCGACCACTCAGCTCCTACGAGCAGTACTTC. It codes for CASSLGSRPLSSYEQYF.

This chain links TRBV2 with TRBJ1-3; D call uncertain. V was trimmed by 5 bases and J by 2 bases, leaving 7 bases between them. The V gene's germline CDR1 is SNHLY and CDR2 FYNNEI. The CDR3 consists of 13 residues. The CDR3 loop reads CASSPSTGNTIYF. The CDR3 DNA follows: TGTGCCAGCAGTCCCTCGACTGGAAACACCATATATTTT.

The CDR3 nucleotides read TGTGCCACCAGCAGAGATTCGGGACAGGGTCTTGGCTACACCTTC. Translated: CATSRDSGQGLGYTF. This rearrangement joins TRBV15 to TRBJ1-2, with 9 bases fitting TRBD1. The trim removed 0 bases at V and 7 bases at J, leaving 6 bases unmatched. Germline V CDR1 and CDR2: LNHNV, YYDKDF (reference sequence). This CDR3 contains 15 residues. Variable domain in full (rest from reference TRBV15 and TRBJ1-2): DAMVIQNPRYQVTQFGKPVTLSCSQTLNHNVMYWYQQKSSQAPKLLFHYYDKDFNNEADTPDNFQSRRPNTSFCFLDIRSPGLGDTAMYLCATSRDSGQGLGYTFGSGTRLTVV.

The rearrangement links TRBV11-2 to TRBJ2-2; 7 bases match TRBD1. J gave up 4 bases and V 3 bases, and 2 bases lay outside the gene matches. The germline gives CDR1 SGHAT, CDR2 FQNNGV. There are 14 residues in the CDR3. The CDR3 DNA reads as TGTGCCAGCAGCTTGGACAGGACCACCGGGGAGCTGTTTTTT. This codes for CASSLDRTTGELFF.

The CDR3 sequence: CASSLETGGNSPLHF. Here the CDR3 DNA reads TGTGCCAGCAGCTTAGAGACAGGGGGCAATTCACCCCTCCACTTT. The V call is TRBV11-2, the J call TRBJ1-6; 10 bases map to TRBD1. The germline V gene encodes CDR1 SGHAT and CDR2 FQNNGV. V was clipped by 0 bases and J by 7 bases; unmatched bases: 0. The CDR3 extends over 15 amino acids.

CDR3 bases: TGCGCCAGCAGCCAAGATGGGACCGCTCGTTGGGGCTACACCTTC. Translation: CASSQDGTARWGYTF. V gene TRBV4-3 combines with J gene TRBJ1-2; possibly TRBD1 for D (5 bases). Per germline, CDR1 LGHNA and CDR2 YSLEER. The CDR3 has 15 amino acids. Trimming stripped 0 bases from V and 8 bases from J, with 16 bases between.

This chain connects TRBV7-2 to TRBJ1-2; 8 nucleotides agree with TRBD1. CDR1 and CDR2 from the germline V gene are SGHTA and FQGNSA. The CDR3 contains 14 residues. Trimming took 0 bases from V and 6 from J; bases not matched to a gene: 3. The CDR3 DNA reads TGTGCCAGCAGCTTAGCGCAGGGGGCAGATGGCTACACCTTC. This sequence encodes CASSLAQGADGYTF.

The V gene is TRBV6-5, the J gene TRBJ1-1; no clear D. The CDR3 totals 14 residues. The V gene lost 6 bases and the J gene lost 2 bases, with 13 bases spanning the gap. CDR1 and CDR2 (germline): MNHEY, SVGAGI. The CDR3 DNA reads as TGTGCCAGCAGCCTCGGGGTGGGAAACACTGAAGCTTTCTTT. This translates into CASSLGVGNTEAFF.

V is TRBV5-4 and J is TRBJ1-2; no clear D gene. Trimming took 4 bases from V and 0 from J, leaving 7 bases between them. The CDR3 covers 13 residues. Per germline, CDR1 SGHNT and CDR2 YYREEE (reference sequence). CDR3 DNA sequence: TGTGCCAGCAGCCCAGATTCTAACTATGGCTACACCTTC. Protein product: CASSPDSNYGYTF.

The chain uses TRBV7-9 and TRBJ2-1; a possible D gene is TRBD1 (7 bases). Germline CDR1 and CDR2: SEHNR and FQNEAQ (reference sequence). Trimming stripped 7 bases from V and 3 bases from J, with 16 bases between. This CDR3 has 15 amino acids. CDR3 bases: TGTGCCAGCATGCTTCCAGGGGGGTTCTACAATGAGCAGTTCTTC. It codes for CASMLPGGFYNEQFF.

V gene TRBV4-2 combines with J gene TRBJ1-1; D is unresolved. Germline values: CDR1 LGHNA, CDR2 YNFKEQ. The V and J ends lost 0 bases and 5 bases respectively, with 10 bases between them. There are 14 residues in the CDR3. The CDR3 protein is CASSQDQGSTEAFF. In DNA form, the CDR3 reads TGTGCCAGCAGCCAAGACCAAGGAAGTACTGAAGCTTTCTTT.

The chain employs TRBV12-5 and TRBJ1-6; 10 nucleotides line up with TRBD1. The CDR3 is 14 amino acids. The V and J ends lost 5 bases and 9 bases, in that order; junction bases with no gene match: 4. Germline CDR1 and CDR2: LGHNT and FRNRAP. The CDR3 loop reads CASGPGQGSSPLHF. CDR3 nucleotide sequence: TGTGCTAGTGGTCCGGGACAGGGGAGTTCACCCCTCCACTTT. The full variable domain, completed using reference TRBV12-5 and TRBJ1-6, is DARVTQTPRHKVTEMGQEVTMRCQPILGHNTVFWYRQTMMQGLELLAYFRNRAPLDDSGMPKDRFSAEMPDATLATLKIQPSEPRDSAVYFCASGPGQGSSPLHFGNGTRLTVT.

In its sample, this clone is medium-sized. This chain links TRBV7-9 with TRBJ1-2, with no clear D. Germline CDR1 and CDR2: SEHNR and FQNEAQ (reference sequence). V was shortened by 6 bases and J by 0 bases, with 23 bases between the two germline ends. There are 18 residues in the CDR3. The CDR3 loop is CASRPPFRLSGSNYGYTF. For the CDR3, the DNA is TGTGCCAGCAGACCCCCGTTCAGGCTGTCGGGGTCTAACTATGGCTACACCTTC.

This CDR3 reads CASSAGTGGSFGYTF. The DNA for the CDR3 is TGTGCCAGTAGTGCCGGGACAGGGGGCTCCTTTGGCTACACCTTC. The gene calls are TRBV19 and TRBJ1-2; 12 bases align to TRBD1. Germline V CDR1 and CDR2: LNHDA, SQIVND (reference sequence). V lost 5 bases to trimming and J lost 7 bases; unmatched junction nucleotides: 8. This CDR3 has 15 residues.